Listed here are 10 T cell receptor beta chains from one sample, sequenced in a study of blood T cells in healthy people across ages. The authors ran a second PCR of about 7 to 11 cycles using a sample-barcoded 5' primer and a J-beta primer mix. TCRdb re-analysed the 5' RACE reads in MiXCR, keeping a single row per CDR3 protein. The profile shows roughly 1.4 million distinct CDR3 sequences, around 55% of them singletons. Specimen: blood. These receptors all come from a man aged 18 to 29 in good health.

This chain connects TRBV6-5 to TRBJ1-6; no reliable D call. Germline V gene lookup returns CDR1 MNHEY and CDR2 SVGAGI. This CDR3 is built from 13 residues. Deletions cut 5 bases from V and 9 bases from J, with 11 bases between. The CDR3 nucleotides are TGTGCCAGCAGTACTCTCAGCTCTTCACCCCTCCACTTT. Translating gives CASSTLSSSPLHF.

This clonotype was counted a few times. This chain joins TRBV6-1 and TRBJ2-3, with TRBD1 matching 7 bases. This CDR3 comprises 16 residues. The germline CDR1 and CDR2 sequences are MNHNS and SASEGT. Unmatched junction bases numbered 9, after V lost 6 bases and J lost 0 bases. CDR3 coding DNA: TGTGCCAGCAGCGAGACAGGGACAACTAGCACAGATACGCAGTATTTT. It encodes CASSETGTTSTDTQYF.

Comment on this clonotype: Compared with germline, one end of the junction differs, possibly owing to a read error. The rearrangement joins TRBV12-3 or TRBV12-4 to TRBJ2-7; D is ambiguous. CDR3 length: 13 residues. The CDR3 region is CAGSFEDGVEQYF. The DNA for the CDR3 is TGTGCCGGCAGTTTTGAGGACGGTGTCGAGCAGTACTTC.

This chain joins TRBV27 and TRBJ2-1; D is ambiguous. Germline lookup yields CDR1 MNHEY and CDR2 SMNVEV (reference sequence). V shed 0 bases and J shed 9 bases, with 15 bases lying between them. This CDR3 comprises 15 residues. The CDR3 is CASSLSGPFTGEQFF. The DNA of the CDR3 is TGTGCCAGCAGTTTATCCGGGCCCTTTACGGGTGAGCAGTTCTTC.

The V gene is TRBV27, the J gene TRBJ1-1, with 9 bases aligning to TRBD1. In germline, CDR1 is MNHEY, CDR2 SMNVEV (reference sequence). This CDR3 contains 15 residues. V was clipped by 6 bases and J by 5 bases; unmatched bases: 10. The CDR3 spells CASRIRDRVGTEAFF. The CDR3 nucleotides are TGTGCCAGCAGGATTAGGGACAGGGTCGGTACTGAAGCTTTCTTT.

The chain has TRBV4-1 and TRBJ1-5; 7 nucleotides agree with TRBD1. V shed 3 bases, J shed 4 bases, and the junction held 6 bases outside the gene matches. This CDR3 is built from 15 residues. Looked up from germline, CDR1 is MGHRA and CDR2 is YSYEKL. CDR3 in DNA: TGCGCCAGCAGCCAGGTCCGGGACAGTAATCAGCCCCAGCATTTT. Its protein is CASSQVRDSNQPQHF.

This clonotype was seen a single time. The gene calls are TRBV28 and TRBJ2-4; D ambiguous. The J call may not be correct, given that the DNA end is closer to TRBJ2-7. The CDR3 length is 11 residues. Germline-derived CDR1 and CDR2 are MDHEN and SYDVKM. CDR3 region: CASSLRCEQYF. Here the CDR3 DNA reads TGTGCCAGCAGTTTGCGATGCGAGCAGTACTTC.

The J gene is TRBJ2-7, the V gene TRBV20-1, with 8 bases identical to TRBD1. From germline, CDR1 is DFQATT and CDR2 SNEGSKA (reference sequence). Losses at the gene ends were 1 base for V and 5 bases for J; bases not matched to a gene: 4. The CDR3 sequence is 13 residues long. The CDR3 bases are TGCAGTGCTAGAGCGGACAGGGTTAACGAGCAGTACTTC. Translating gives CSARADRVNEQYF.

The J gene is TRBJ2-6, the V gene TRBV10-2; D might be TRBD1 or TRBD2, each matching 5 bases. The CDR3 is 18 amino acids. CDR1 WSHSY and CDR2 SAAADI come from the germline V gene. V lost 0 bases and J lost 4, with 16 bases in between. The CDR3 loop is CASSESAGSLAGANVLTF. Written as DNA, the CDR3 is TGCGCCAGCAGTGAGTCGGCAGGGAGTCTGGCAGGGGCCAACGTCCTGACTTTC.

The chain couples TRBV11-2 to TRBJ2-4, with TRBD1 matching 9 bases. The J call may be in error: the DNA end matches TRBJ2-7 better. Germline-derived CDR1 and CDR2 are SGHAT and FQNNGV. This CDR3 comprises 16 residues. This CDR3 reads CASSLISGTGFYEQYF. The CDR3 nucleotides read TGTGCCAGCAGCTTAATCTCTGGGACAGGGTTTTACGAGCAGTACTTC.